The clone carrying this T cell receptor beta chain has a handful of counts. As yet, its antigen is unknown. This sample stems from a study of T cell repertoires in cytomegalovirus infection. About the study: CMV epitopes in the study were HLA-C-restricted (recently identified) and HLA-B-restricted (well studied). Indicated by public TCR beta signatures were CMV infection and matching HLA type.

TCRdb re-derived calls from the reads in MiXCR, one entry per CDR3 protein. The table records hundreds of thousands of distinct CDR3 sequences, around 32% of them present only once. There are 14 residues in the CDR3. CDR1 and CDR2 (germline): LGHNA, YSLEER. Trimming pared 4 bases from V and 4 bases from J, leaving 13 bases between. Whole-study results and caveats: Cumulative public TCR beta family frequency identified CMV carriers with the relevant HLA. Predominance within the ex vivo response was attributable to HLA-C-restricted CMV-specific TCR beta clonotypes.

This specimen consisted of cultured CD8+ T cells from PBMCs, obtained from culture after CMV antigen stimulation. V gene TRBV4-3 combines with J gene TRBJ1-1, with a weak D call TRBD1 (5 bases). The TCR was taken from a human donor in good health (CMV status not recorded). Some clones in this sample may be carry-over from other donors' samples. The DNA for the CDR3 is TGCGCCAGCAGCCTCGTGGTAGGGACCACTGAAGCTTTCTTT. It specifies CASSLVVGTTEAFF.